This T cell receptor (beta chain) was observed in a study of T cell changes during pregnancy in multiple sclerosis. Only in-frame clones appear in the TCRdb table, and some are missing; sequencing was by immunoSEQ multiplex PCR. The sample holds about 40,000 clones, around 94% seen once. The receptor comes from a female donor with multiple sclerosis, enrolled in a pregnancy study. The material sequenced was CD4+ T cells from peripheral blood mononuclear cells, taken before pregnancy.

CDR3 DNA: TGTGCCAGCGGGACGCAGGGGACAGTAGGAGATACGCAGTATTTT. This codes for CASGTQGTVGDTQYF. The chain employs TRBV18 and TRBJ2-3, with 7 bases identical to TRBD1. Germline V lookup: CDR1 KGHSH, CDR2 LQKENI. CDR3 size: 15 residues. Trimming removed 8 bases from V and 5 bases from J; junction bases left unmatched: 13.